This is a list of T cell receptor beta chains from one sample in a study of blood T cell repertoires in COVID-19. Assay: immunoSEQ multiplex PCR; the TCRdb copy retains only in-frame clones and omits some. The repertoire holds some 130,000 clones, with about four fifths as singletons. Sequenced: peripheral blood. Receptor source: a man older than 75 with acute or convalescent COVID-19. The CDR3 runs from the conserved cysteine through the conserved F or W. The order of the fields is D gene, J gene, clone size, V gene, CDR3 protein, CDR3 DNA. A D gene is named only where the DNA matches it firmly. Some rows have no size entry. The others give once, few or many, or a class for an expanded clone.

NA | TRBJ1-5 | NA | TRBV7-2 | CASSLSINQPQHF | TGTGCCAGCAGCTTATCCATCAATCAGCCCCAGCATTTT
TRBD2 | TRBJ2-1 | NA | TRBV27 | CASSLYSGGTYNEQFF | TGTGCCAGCAGTTTATATAGCGGGGGGACTTACAATGAGCAGTTCTTC
NA | TRBJ2-1 | NA | TRBV12-5 | CASLQISYNEQFF | TGTGCTAGTTTGCAGATCTCCTACAATGAGCAGTTCTTC
NA | TRBJ2-2 | NA | TRBV7-2 | CASSLTLAWTGELFF | TGTGCCAGCAGCTTAACCCTAGCGTGGACCGGGGAGCTGTTTTTT
NA | TRBJ1-6 | NA | TRBV15 | CATSRVVAGSSYNSPLHF | TGTGCCACCAGCAGAGTGGTGGCAGGCTCCTCCTATAATTCACCCCTCCACTTT
NA | TRBJ1-2 | few | TRBV2 | CASGGLNYGYTF | TGTGCCAGCGGAGGGCTCAACTATGGCTACACCTTC
NA | TRBJ1-6 | NA | TRBV6-1 | CASAKLSSYNSPLHF | TGTGCCAGCGCCAAACTTAGCTCCTATAATTCACCCCTCCACTTT
NA | TRBJ1-2 | NA | TRBV29-1 | CSVQKGGTDGYTF | TGCAGCGTCCAAAAGGGGGGGACGGATGGCTACACCTTC
NA | TRBJ1-2 | once | TRBV6-6 | CASSSLGALANYGYTF | TGTGCCAGCAGCTCCTTGGGAGCCTTAGCTAACTATGGCTACACCTTC
NA | TRBJ2-7 | NA | TRBV6-1 | CASSEQGGPYEQYF | TGTGCCAGCAGTGAACAGGGTGGACCCTACGAGCAGTACTTC
NA | TRBJ2-3 | few | TRBV13 | CASSHYERHSGTDTQYF | TGTGCCAGCAGCCACTATGAGCGGCACAGTGGCACAGATACGCAGTATTTT
TRBD2 | TRBJ2-4 | NA | TRBV5-1 | CASSIGTTNIQYF | TGCGCCAGCAGCATCGGGACTACAAACATTCAGTACTTC
NA | TRBJ1-3 | NA | TRBV5-1 | CASSLAGSRFGNTIYF | TGCGCCAGCAGCTTGGCAGGGTCCCGCTTTGGAAACACCATATATTTT
NA | TRBJ1-3 | once | TRBV5-1 | CASSPVLLGGGQYGNTIYF | TGCGCCAGCAGCCCAGTCCTCCTGGGGGGAGGACAATATGGAAACACCATATATTTT
TRBD1 | TRBJ1-1 | NA | TRBV5-6 | CASSLRGRDTEAFF | TGTGCCAGCAGCTTAAGGGGGCGGGACACTGAAGCTTTCTTT
NA | TRBJ2-7 | NA | TRBV10-3 | CAISRTEVPYEQYF | TGTGCCATCAGTAGGACGGAGGTCCCCTACGAGCAGTACTTC
NA | TRBJ2-2 | few | TRBV9 | CASSGLVGGELFF | TGTGCCAGCAGCGGACTAGTAGGAGGGGAGCTGTTTTTT
NA | TRBJ1-5 | NA | TRBV5-6 | CASSLFTRGGEDQPQHF | TGTGCCAGCAGCTTGTTTACTAGGGGCGGGGAGGATCAGCCCCAGCATTTT
TRBD2 | TRBJ2-5 | NA | TRBV5-1 | CASSPGSGGAGETQYF | TGCGCCAGCAGCCCCGGTAGCGGGGGGGCCGGAGAGACCCAGTACTTC
NA | TRBJ2-7 | NA | TRBV12-3/TRBV12-4 | CASSSFPNEQYF | TGTGCCAGCAGTTCATTTCCCAACGAGCAGTACTTC
NA | TRBJ1-1 | NA | TRBV5-1 | CASSQPGQGNTEAFF | TGCGCCAGCAGCCAGCCGGGACAAGGGAACACTGAAGCTTTCTTT